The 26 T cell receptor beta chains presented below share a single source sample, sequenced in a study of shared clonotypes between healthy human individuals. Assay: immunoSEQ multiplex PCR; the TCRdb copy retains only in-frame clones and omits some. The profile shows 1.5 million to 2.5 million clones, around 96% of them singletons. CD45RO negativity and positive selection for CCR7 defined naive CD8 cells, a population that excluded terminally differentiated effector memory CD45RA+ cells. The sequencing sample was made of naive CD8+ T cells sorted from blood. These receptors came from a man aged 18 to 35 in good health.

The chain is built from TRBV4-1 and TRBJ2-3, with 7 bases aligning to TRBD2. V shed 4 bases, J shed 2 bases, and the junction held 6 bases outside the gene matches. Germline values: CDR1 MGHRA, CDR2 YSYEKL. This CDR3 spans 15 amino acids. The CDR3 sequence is CASSLPSGSTDTQYF. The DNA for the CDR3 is TGCGCCAGCAGCCTCCCTAGCGGATCCACAGATACGCAGTATTTT.

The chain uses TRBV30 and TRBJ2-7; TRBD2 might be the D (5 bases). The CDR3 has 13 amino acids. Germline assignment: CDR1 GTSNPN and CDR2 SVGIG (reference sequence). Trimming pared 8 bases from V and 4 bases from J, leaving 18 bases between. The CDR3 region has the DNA TGTGCCCTTGAGCATAGCGAGGTTTACGAGCAGTACTTC. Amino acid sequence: CALEHSEVYEQYF.

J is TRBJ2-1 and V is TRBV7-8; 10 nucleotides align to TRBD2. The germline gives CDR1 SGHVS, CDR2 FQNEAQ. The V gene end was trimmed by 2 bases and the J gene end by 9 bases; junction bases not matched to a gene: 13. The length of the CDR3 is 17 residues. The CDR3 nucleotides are TGTGCCAGCAGCTTATCTCTAGCGGGAGTACTTTCTGGTGAGCAGTTCTTC. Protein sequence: CASSLSLAGVLSGEQFF.

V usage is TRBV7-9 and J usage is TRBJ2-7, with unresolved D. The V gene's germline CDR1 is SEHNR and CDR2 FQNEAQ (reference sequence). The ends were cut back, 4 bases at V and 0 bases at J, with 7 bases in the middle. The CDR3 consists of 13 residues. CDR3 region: CASSSRNSYEQYF. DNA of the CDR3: TGTGCCAGCAGCTCCCGGAACTCCTACGAGCAGTACTTC.

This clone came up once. The CDR3 here is CASSLTYAYQPQHF. CDR3 coding DNA: TGTGCCAGCAGTTTAACATACGCGTATCAGCCCCAGCATTTT. The chain joins TRBV27 to TRBJ1-5; D unresolved. The CDR3 loop spans 14 amino acids. V lost 2 bases and J lost 5, with 10 bases in between. The germline CDR1 and CDR2 sequences are MNHEY and SMNVEV (reference sequence).

CDR3 sequence (DNA): TGTGCCAGCAGTGAATTTTGGGGACAGGGGGCCGTGGGGACAGAAGCTTTCTTT. Its protein is CASSEFWGQGAVGTEAFF. The chain joins TRBV6-1 to TRBJ1-1, with 12 bases fitting TRBD1. V shed 2 bases and J 8 bases; nucleotides not matched to a gene: 15. CDR3 length: 18 residues. Germline loops: CDR1 MNHNS, CDR2 SASEGT.

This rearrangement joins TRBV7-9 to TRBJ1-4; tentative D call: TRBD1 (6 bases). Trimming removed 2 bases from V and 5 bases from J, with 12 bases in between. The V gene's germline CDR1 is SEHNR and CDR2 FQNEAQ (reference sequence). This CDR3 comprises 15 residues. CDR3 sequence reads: CASSLRFRGNEKLFF. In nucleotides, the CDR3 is TGTGCCAGCAGCTTACGGTTCAGGGGAAATGAAAAACTGTTTTTT.

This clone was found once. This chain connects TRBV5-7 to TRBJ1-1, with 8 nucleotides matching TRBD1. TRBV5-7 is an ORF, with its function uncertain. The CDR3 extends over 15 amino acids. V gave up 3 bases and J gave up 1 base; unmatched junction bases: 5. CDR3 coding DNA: TGTGCCAGCAGCTCACTAGGGACAGGGAACACTGAAGCTTTCTTT. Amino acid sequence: CASSSLGTGNTEAFF.

CDR3 sequence reads: CASSLRGLGDDEQFF. The CDR3 DNA sequence: TGCGCCAGCAGCTTGAGAGGGCTAGGAGACGATGAGCAGTTCTTC. V usage is TRBV5-1 and J usage is TRBJ2-1, with a tentative D call TRBD2 (5 bases). Trimming pared 1 base from V and 8 bases from J, leaving 16 bases between. CDR3 length: 15 amino acids. Per germline, CDR1 SGHRS and CDR2 YFSETQ.

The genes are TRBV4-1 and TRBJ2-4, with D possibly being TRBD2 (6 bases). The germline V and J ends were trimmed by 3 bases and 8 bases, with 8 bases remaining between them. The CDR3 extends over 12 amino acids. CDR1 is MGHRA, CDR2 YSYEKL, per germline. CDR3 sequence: CASSHGGDIQYF. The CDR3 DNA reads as TGCGCCAGCAGCCACGGGGGAGACATTCAGTACTTC.

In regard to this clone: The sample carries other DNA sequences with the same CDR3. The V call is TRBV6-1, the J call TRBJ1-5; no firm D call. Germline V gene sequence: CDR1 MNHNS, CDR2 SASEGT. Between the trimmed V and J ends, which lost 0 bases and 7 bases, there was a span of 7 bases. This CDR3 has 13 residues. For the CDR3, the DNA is TGTGCCAGCAGTGAAGCAGGAAACCAGCCCCAGCATTTT. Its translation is CASSEAGNQPQHF.

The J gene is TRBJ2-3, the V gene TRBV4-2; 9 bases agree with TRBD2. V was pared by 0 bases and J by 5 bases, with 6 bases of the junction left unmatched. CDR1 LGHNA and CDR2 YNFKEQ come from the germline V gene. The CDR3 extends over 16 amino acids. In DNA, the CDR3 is TGTGCCAGCAGCCAAGACCCAGCGGGGGGCCAAGATACGCAGTATTTT. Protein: CASSQDPAGGQDTQYF.

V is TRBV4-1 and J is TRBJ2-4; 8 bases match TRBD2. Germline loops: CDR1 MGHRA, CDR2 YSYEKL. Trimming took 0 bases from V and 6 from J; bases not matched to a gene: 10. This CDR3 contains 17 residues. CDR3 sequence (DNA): TGCGCCAGCAGCCAAGATTCGGGAGGGTCGCCAGGAAACATTCAGTACTTC. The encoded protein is CASSQDSGGSPGNIQYF.

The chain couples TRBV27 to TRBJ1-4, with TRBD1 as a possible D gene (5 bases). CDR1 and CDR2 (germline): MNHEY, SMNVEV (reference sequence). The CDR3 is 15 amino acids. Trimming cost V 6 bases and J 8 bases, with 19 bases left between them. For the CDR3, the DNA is TGTGCCAGCAGCCTTAGGGGATTTTCAGGCGAAAAACTGTTTTTT. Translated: CASSLRGFSGEKLFF.

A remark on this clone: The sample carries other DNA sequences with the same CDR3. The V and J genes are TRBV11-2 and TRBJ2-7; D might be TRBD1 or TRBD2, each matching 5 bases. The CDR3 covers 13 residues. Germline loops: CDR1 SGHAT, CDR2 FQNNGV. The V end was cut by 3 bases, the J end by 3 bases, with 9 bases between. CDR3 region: CASSFGTDYEQYF. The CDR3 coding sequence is TGTGCCAGCAGCTTTGGGACGGACTACGAGCAGTACTTC.

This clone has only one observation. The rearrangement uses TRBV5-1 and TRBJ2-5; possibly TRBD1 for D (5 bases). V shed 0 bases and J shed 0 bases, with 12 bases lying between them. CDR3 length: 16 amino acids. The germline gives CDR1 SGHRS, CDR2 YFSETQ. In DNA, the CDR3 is TGCGCCAGCAGCTTGGAATGGGGCCAGTACCAAGAGACCCAGTACTTC. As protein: CASSLEWGQYQETQYF.

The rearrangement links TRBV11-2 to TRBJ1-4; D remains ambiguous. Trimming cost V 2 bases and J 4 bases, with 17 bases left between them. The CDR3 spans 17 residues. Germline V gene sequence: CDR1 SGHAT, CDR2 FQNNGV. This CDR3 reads CASSLHPSGNLNEKLFF. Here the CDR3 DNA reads TGTGCCAGCAGCTTACATCCCTCCGGCAACCTTAATGAAAAACTGTTTTTT.

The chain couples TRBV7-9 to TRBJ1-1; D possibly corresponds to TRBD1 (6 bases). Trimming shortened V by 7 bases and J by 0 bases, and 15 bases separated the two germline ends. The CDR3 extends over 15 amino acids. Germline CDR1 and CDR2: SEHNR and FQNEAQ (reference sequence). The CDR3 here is CASTLGGFVNTEAFF. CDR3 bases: TGTGCCAGCACCCTTGGGGGCTTTGTGAACACTGAAGCTTTCTTT. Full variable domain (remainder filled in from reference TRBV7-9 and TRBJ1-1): DTGVSQNPRHKITKRGQNVTFRCDPISEHNRLYWYRQTLGQGPEFLTYFQNEAQLEKSRLLSDRFSAERPKGSFSTLEIQRTEQGDSAMYLCASTLGGFVNTEAFFGQGTRLTVV.

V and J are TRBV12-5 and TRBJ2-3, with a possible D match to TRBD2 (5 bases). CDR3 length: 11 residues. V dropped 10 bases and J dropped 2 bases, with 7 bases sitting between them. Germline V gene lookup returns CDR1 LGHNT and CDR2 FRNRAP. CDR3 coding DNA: TGTGCTACCGGGGACACAGATACGCAGTATTTT. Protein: CATGDTDTQYF.

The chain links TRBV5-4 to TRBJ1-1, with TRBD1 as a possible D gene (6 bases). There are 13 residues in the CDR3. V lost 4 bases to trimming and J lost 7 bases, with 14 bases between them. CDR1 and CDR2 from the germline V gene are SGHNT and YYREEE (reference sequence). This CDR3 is CASSPGDSFEAFF. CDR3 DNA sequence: TGTGCCAGCAGCCCAGGGGACTCCTTTGAAGCTTTCTTT. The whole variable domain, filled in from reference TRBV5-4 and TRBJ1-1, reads ETGVTQSPTHLIKTRGQQVTLRCSSQSGHNTVSWYQQALGQGPQFIFQYYREEENGRGNFPPRFSGLQFPNYSSELNVNALELDDSALYLCASSPGDSFEAFFGQGTRLTVV.

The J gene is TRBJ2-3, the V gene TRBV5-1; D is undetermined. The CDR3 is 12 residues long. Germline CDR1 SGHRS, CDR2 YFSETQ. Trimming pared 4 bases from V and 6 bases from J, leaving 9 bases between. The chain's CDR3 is CASSPPSDTQYF. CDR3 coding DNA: TGCGCCAGCAGCCCCCCCTCGGATACGCAGTATTTT.

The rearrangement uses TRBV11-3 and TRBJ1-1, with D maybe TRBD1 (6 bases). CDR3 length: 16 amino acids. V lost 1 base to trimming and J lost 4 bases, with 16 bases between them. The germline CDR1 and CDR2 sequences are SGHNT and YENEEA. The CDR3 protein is CASSLGGRGLGTEAFF. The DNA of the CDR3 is TGTGCCAGCAGCTTAGGTGGCAGGGGATTGGGCACTGAAGCTTTCTTT.

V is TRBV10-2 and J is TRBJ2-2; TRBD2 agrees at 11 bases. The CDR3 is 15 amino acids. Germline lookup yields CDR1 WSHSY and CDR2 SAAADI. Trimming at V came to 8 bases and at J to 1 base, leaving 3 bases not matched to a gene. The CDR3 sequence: CASAGLAENTGELFF. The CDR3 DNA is TGCGCCAGCGCGGGACTAGCGGAGAACACCGGGGAGCTGTTTTTT.

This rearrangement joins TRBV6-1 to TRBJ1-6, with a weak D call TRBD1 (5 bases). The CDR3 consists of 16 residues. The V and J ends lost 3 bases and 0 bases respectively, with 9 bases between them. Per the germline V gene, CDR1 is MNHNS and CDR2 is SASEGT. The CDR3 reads CASSDVGGSYNSPLHF. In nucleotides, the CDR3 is TGTGCCAGCAGTGACGTGGGGGGCTCCTATAATTCACCCCTCCACTTT.

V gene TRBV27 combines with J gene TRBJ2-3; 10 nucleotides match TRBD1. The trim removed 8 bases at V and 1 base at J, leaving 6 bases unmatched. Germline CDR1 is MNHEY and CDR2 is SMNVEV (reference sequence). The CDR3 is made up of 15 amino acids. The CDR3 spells CASCPGTGGTDTQYF. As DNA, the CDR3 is TGTGCCAGCTGCCCCGGGACAGGGGGCACAGATACGCAGTATTTT.

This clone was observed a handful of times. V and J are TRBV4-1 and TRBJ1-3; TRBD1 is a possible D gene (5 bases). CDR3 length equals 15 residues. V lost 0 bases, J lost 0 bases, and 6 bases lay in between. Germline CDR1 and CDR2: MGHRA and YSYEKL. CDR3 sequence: CASSQEDNSGNTIYF. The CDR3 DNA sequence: TGCGCCAGCAGCCAAGAGGACAACTCTGGAAACACCATATATTTT.